This note documents a single TCR beta chain sequence. Its antigen is still unknown. Base qualities were left out, and no much larger clone turns up one base away. The entry originates in a study of blood T cell repertoires in COVID-19 (dated by TCRdb to 2020 to 2021). Background for the entire study: The collaborator samples originated in the United States, Italy and Spain and spanned the acute and convalescent phases of COVID-19. The material from the prospective study consisted of cDNA or gDNA derived from T cells, B-cell-depleted T cells, or PBMCs. The dataset comprised deeply sampled blood TCRbeta repertoires from subjects exposed to, actively infected with, or recovered from COVID-19. The repertoires were released in a freely available public database intended as a resource for research on the immune response to SARS-CoV-2. The samples were drawn from two sources: the first 160 participants of the ongoing ImmuneRACE study, and over 1,000 subjects contributed by 6 global collaborators. The sample metadata nearly always contained a de-identified subject ID, COVID-19 status, age in years and sex. Where available, HLA class I and class II types were taken from metadata supplied by the sample provider and were not determined by assay-based typing. Overall study results and their limits: Clinical and demographic metadata were provided uncurated, with the amount varying by source and participant.

Each collaborating institution followed its own protocols to collect whole blood in K2EDTA tubes. For TCRbeta analysis, collaborators shipped samples in one of three forms: frozen whole blood, isolated PBMCs, or DNA extracted from either of those sample types. V loses 0 bases at its end and J loses 7 bases; junction bases beyond the gene matches: 3. Spanning cysteine to phenylalanine, the CDR3 consists of 16 amino acids. CDR3 DNA is the only sequence kept; it has 48 bases, read in frame from the first base. The germline V gene specifies SGHAT as CDR1 and FQNNGV as CDR2. The immunoSEQ Assay, a bias-controlled multiplex PCR, was used to amplify TCRbeta CDR3 regions from genomic DNA. Regarding the original processing steps: The number of nucleated cells in each sample was estimated by amplification of reference gene primers within the assay. Sequence reads were collapsed and filtered to measure the absolute abundance of every unique TCRbeta CDR3 rearrangement. For each sample, productive Simpson clonality was calculated by taking the square root of Simpson's diversity index across productive rearrangements. TCRdb re-hosts the immuneACCESS table, in-frame sequences only. Its copies lack some clones; in the studies checked, an unresolved V gene accounts for under half of them, and the cause for the rest is not known. V, J and clone size derive from that table, while D and trimming were established from the DNA sequence. The sample table shows 70,000 to 95,000 clones, and approximately 90% are seen once. 3.5% to 4% of the sample is taken by the ten largest.

The receptor was derived from a woman aged 45-65 years in a cohort sampled during active COVID-19. The sample consisted of peripheral blood. This chain joins TRBV11-2 to TRBJ2-1, with 13 junctional bases fitting TRBD2. The sequenced DNA: TGTGCCAGCAGCTTAGACGGACTAGCGGGAGTAAATGAGCAGTTCTTC. This is translated as CASSLDGLAGVNEQFF.